The clone carrying this TCR beta chain showed up just a few times. Its target is unknown. Disease duration was under 3 months in the ophthalmopathy patients, who also had a Clinical Activity Score of at least 3 and a NOSPECS grade of at least 4. Clinicians diagnosed patients from clinical symptoms, serum thyroxine and TRAb, thyroid ultrasound and orbital computed tomography. Source material for PBMCs was more than 7.5 ml fresh peripheral blood. V lost 1 base and J lost 8, with 12 bases in between. The length of the CDR3 is 14 residues. The germline gives CDR1 LNHNV, CDR2 YYDKDF (reference sequence). Amplification of TCR beta CDR3 regions was performed using RNA transcripts as template. HTBI primers were used for first-round RT-PCR of the TCR CDR3. TCRdb processed the multiplex PCR reads anew with MiXCR; each CDR3 protein has one entry. Among hundreds of thousands of distinct CDR3 sequences listed, more than 14% were seen once.

The data stem from a study of T cells in Graves' hyperthyroidism and ophthalmopathy. Findings and caveats of the study: By a 13 V-J model, ophthalmopathy was set apart from stable hyperthyroidism.

Sequenced: blood. This chain joins TRBV15 and TRBJ2-1; D not resolved. The sequence came from a woman aged 50 to 60 with Graves' ophthalmopathy. The CDR3 DNA reads TGTGCCACCAGCAGAGCTGGCTATTTGGATGAGCAGTTCTTC. Protein sequence: CATSRAGYLDEQFF.